This TCR beta chain appears in the sequencing data of a study of OX40 agonist ivuxolimab in advanced cancers. Sequenced by immunoSEQ multiplex PCR; TCRdb stores in-frame clones only, minus some. This sample yields about 62,000 clones, of which roughly 90% are seen a single time; about 5% belongs to the top ten. If patients had autoimmune disease history or systemic immunosuppression, they were excluded. Per germline, CDR1 SQVTM and CDR2 ANQGSEA. The CDR3 runs 13 residues. V trimming: 6 bases; J trimming: 6 bases; junction bases outside the gene matches: 9. Study findings and constraints: Those patients achieving a partial response at 0.1-3.0 mg/kg showed among the lowest clonal expansion.

Concerning this clone: Its specificity is not known.

The J gene is TRBJ2-7, the V gene TRBV29-1; 9 nucleotides match TRBD1. The clonotype was recovered from an adult with an advanced solid tumor such as melanoma, head and neck, liver or kidney cancer. The specimen was CD4+ or CD8+ T cells sorted from blood, collected in a trial of the OX40 agonist ivuxolimab. This CDR3 is CSVAKGTGSEQYF. The CDR3 DNA follows: TGCAGCGTCGCAAAAGGGACAGGGTCCGAGCAGTACTTC.